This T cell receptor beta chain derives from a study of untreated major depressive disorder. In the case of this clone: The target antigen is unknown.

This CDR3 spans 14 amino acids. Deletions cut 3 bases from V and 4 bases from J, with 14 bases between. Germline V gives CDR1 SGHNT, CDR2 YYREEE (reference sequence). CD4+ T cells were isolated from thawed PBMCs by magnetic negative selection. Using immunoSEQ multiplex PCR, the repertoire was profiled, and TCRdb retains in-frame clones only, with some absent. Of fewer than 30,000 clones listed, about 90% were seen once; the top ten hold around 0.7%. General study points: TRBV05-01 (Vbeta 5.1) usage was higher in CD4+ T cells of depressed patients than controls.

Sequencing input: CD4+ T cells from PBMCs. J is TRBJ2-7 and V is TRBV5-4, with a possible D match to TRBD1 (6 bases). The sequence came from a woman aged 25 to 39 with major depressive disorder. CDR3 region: CASSSRAGDYEQYF. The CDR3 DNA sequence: TGTGCCAGCAGCTCCAGAGCAGGGGATTACGAGCAGTACTTC.